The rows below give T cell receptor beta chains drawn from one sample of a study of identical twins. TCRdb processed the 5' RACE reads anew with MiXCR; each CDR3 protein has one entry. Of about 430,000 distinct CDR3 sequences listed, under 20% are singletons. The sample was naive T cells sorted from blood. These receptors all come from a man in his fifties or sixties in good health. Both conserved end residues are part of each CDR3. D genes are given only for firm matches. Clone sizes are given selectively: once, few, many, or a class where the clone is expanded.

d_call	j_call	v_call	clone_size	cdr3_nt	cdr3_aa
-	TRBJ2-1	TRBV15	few	TGTGCCACCAGCAGCGCGTTTCGGGAGCAGTTCTTC	CATSSAFREQFF
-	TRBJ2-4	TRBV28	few	TGTGCCAGCAGACGTGGCCGGGGCAAAAACATTCAGTACTTC	CASRRGRGKNIQYF
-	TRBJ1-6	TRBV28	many	TGTGCCAGCAGTGAAACAGGGAGCAATAATTCACCCCTCCACTTT	CASSETGSNNSPLHF
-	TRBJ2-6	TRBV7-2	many	TGTGCCAGCAGCTTATTTAGGATCTCTGGGGCCAACGTCCTGACTTTC	CASSLFRISGANVLTF
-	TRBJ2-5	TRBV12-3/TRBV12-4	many	TGTGCCAGCAGTTTATCTCAGAACCAAGAGACCCAGTACTTC	CASSLSQNQETQYF
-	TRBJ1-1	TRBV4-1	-	TGCGCCAGCAGCCCCAATACAGGGCTTCCTGAAGCTTTCTTT	CASSPNTGLPEAFF
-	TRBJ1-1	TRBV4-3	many	TGCGCCAGCAGCCGAAGCGGGGCCCTCGCCGAAGCTTTCTTT	CASSRSGALAEAFF
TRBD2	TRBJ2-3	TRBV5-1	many	TGCGCCAGCAGCCCCGGACTAGCTACAGATACGCAGTATTTT	CASSPGLATDTQYF
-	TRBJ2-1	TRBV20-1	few	TGCAGTGCTATTCGGCTAGTTCCCAATGAGCAGTTCTTC	CSAIRLVPNEQFF
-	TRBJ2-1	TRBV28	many	TGTTCCGTTGAGGGGACCTACAATGAGCAGTTCTTC	CSVEGTYNEQFF
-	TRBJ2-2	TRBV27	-	TGTGCCAGCAGGGGGGTCGGTGTTCTGTACACCGGGGAGCTGTTTTTT	CASRGVGVLYTGELFF
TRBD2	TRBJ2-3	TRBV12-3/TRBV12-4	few	TGTGCCAGCAGTTTTACGACTAGCGGGAGGGCCCGGAGCACAGATACGCAGTATTTT	CASSFTTSGRARSTDTQYF
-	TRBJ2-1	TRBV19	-	TGTGCCAGTAGACCTACAGGGTGGGATGAGCAGTTCTTC	CASRPTGWDEQFF
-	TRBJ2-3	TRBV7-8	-	TGTGCCAGCAGCTTAGAAATCAGGGGGGTAGTAAATACGCAGTATTTT	CASSLEIRGVVNTQYF
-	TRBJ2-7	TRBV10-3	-	TGTGCCATCAGTGAAGGCAGGGAGGCTTACGAGCAGTACTTC	CAISEGREAYEQYF
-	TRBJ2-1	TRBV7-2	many	TGTGCCAGCAGCTTATATGAGGGGGGGTTCTACAATGAGCAGTTCTTC	CASSLYEGGFYNEQFF
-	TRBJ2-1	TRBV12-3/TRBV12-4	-	TGTGCCAGCAGTTCCCCCCCTCGGGGGCAAAATGAGCAGTTCTTC	CASSSPPRGQNEQFF
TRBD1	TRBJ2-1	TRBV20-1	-	TGCAGTGCTTTCGCAGGGGGAACCCCCTACAATGAGCAGTTCTTC	CSAFAGGTPYNEQFF
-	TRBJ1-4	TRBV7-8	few	TGTGCCAGCAGCCTAGAGGGTGGACTGAATGAAAAACTGTTTTTT	CASSLEGGLNEKLFF
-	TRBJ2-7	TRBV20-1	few	TGCAGTGTCGGGGGCCGGGACAAGACCTACGAGCAGTACTTC	CSVGGRDKTYEQYF
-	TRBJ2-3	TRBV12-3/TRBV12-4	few	TGTGCCAGCAGCCAGGGGGGAGCCGGAGATACGCAGTATTTT	CASSQGGAGDTQYF
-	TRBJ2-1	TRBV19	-	TGTGCCAGTAGGAAAGCGGCGTCCAAAACCTACAATGAGCAGTTCTTC	CASRKAASKTYNEQFF
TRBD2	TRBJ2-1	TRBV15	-	TGTGCCACCAGCAGTAGACTAGCGGGAGGGCCCTACAATGAGCAGTTCTTC	CATSSRLAGGPYNEQFF
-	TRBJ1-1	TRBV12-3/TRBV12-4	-	TGTGCCAGCAGTTTAGTACAGGTGGATACTGAAGCTTTCTTT	CASSLVQVDTEAFF
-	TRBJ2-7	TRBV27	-	TGTGCCAGCAGGACTACAGGGAGTACCCCCTACGAGCAGTACTTC	CASRTTGSTPYEQYF
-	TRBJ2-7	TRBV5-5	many	TGTGCCAGCAGCTTGGCCGGTCCACCCGACGAGCAGTACTTC	CASSLAGPPDEQYF
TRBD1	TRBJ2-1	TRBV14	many	TGTGCCAGCAGCCACTTTACTGCAGGACAGGCCTATGAGCAGTTCTTC	CASSHFTAGQAYEQFF
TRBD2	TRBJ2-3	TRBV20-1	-	TGCAGTGCTGCCCCCTCTAGCGGGAGCTTAGATACGCAGTATTTT	CSAAPSSGSLDTQYF
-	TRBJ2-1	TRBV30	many	TGTGCCTGGAGTGTATCGGCCTACAATGAGCAGTTCTTC	CAWSVSAYNEQFF
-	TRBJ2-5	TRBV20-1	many	TGCAGTGCTGTTCGGACCTTTGGGGAGACCCAGTACTTC	CSAVRTFGETQYF
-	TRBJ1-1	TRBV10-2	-	TGCGCCAGCAGTGAGTCCGTCCGGGGCGAAGCTTTCTTT	CASSESVRGEAFF
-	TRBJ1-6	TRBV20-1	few	TGCAGTGCTCAACGGGGACCAGGGGATTCACCCCTCCACTTT	CSAQRGPGDSPLHF
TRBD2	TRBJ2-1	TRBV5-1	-	TGCGCCAGCAGCTCCTCACTAGCGGGGGGGGAGCAGTTCTTC	CASSSSLAGGEQFF
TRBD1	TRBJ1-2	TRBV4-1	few	TGCGCCAGCAGCCAGCAACAGGGGTTTTCGCACTATGGCTACACCTTC	CASSQQQGFSHYGYTF
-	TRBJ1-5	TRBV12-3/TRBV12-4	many	TGTGCCAGCAGTTTGGCTTGGATGCGGGGCAATCAGCCCCAGCATTTT	CASSLAWMRGNQPQHF
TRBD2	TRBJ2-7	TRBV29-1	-	TGCAGCGTGGCGGGAGGTCGTGAATACTCCTCCTACGAGCAGTACTTC	CSVAGGREYSSYEQYF
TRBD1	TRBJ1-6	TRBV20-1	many	TGCAGTGCCCGCCCCGGACAGGGTTTCCTCTATAATTCACCCCTCCACTTT	CSARPGQGFLYNSPLHF
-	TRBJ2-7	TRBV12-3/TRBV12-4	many	TGTGCCAGCAGTTTACACGAGGGATTCTACGAGCAGTACTTC	CASSLHEGFYEQYF
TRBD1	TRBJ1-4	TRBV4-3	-	TGCGCCAGCAGCCAAGCTCCTGCTGGGGGACAGGGTAATGAAAAACTGTTTTTT	CASSQAPAGGQGNEKLFF
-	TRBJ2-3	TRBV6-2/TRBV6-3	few	TGTGCCAGCAAGGAGGCAGATACGCAGTATTTT	CASKEADTQYF
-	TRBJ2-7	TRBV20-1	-	TGCAGTGCTAGAGTGGACTACGAGCAGTACTTC	CSARVDYEQYF
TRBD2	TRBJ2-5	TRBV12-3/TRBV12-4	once	TGTGCCAGCAGTATGGCGAGCGGGAGTGGGGAGACCCAGTACTTC	CASSMASGSGETQYF
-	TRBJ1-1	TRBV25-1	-	TGTGCCAGCCGTTGGGGGAACACTGAAGCTTTCTTT	CASRWGNTEAFF